The 13 T cell receptor beta chains listed next were all sequenced from one sample in a study of blood T cell repertoires in COVID-19. The data were produced by immunoSEQ multiplex PCR, yet TCRdb's version contains in-frame clones alone and is incomplete. Of over 200,000 clones in the sample, around 80% were seen once. Sequenced input: PBMCs or T cells enriched from blood (not recorded which). The receptor source for this set is a man aged 55 to 70 who had recovered from COVID-19.

This clone has only a few counts. The chain employs TRBV9 and TRBJ2-3; D is undetermined. The V gene's germline CDR1 is SGDLS and CDR2 YYNGEE. The CDR3 is 13 amino acids. With 0 bases removed from V and 3 bases from J, the gap between germline ends came to 5 bases. The chain's CDR3 is CASSVAPTDTQYF. The CDR3 DNA sequence: TGTGCCAGCAGCGTAGCCCCGACAGATACGCAGTATTTT.

This clone was observed a few times. The chain uses TRBV5-6 and TRBJ2-7, with 7 positions matching TRBD1. The CDR3 length is 15 residues. With V trimmed by 3 bases and J by 3 bases, 9 bases remained unmatched. Germline loops: CDR1 SGHDT, CDR2 YYEEEE. CDR3 sequence: CASSWVGQINYEQYF. CDR3 DNA: TGTGCCAGCAGCTGGGTGGGACAGATCAACTACGAGCAGTACTTC.

The V call is TRBV5-1, the J call TRBJ2-1; TRBD1 might be the D (7 bases). Germline V lookup: CDR1 SGHRS, CDR2 YFSETQ. Trimming removed 4 bases from V and 4 bases from J, with 12 bases in between. This CDR3 is built from 14 residues. CDR3 in amino acids: CASSGGDSYNEQFF. CDR3 in DNA: TGCGCCAGCAGCGGAGGGGACAGTTACAATGAGCAGTTCTTC.

V is TRBV24-1 and J is TRBJ2-5, with 9 bases matching TRBD2. Germline V lookup: CDR1 KGHDR, CDR2 SFDVKD. The trim removed 5 bases at V and 2 bases at J, leaving 5 bases unmatched. This CDR3 is built from 15 residues. CDR3: CATSASGVGQETQYF. CDR3 sequence (DNA): TGTGCCACCAGTGCTAGCGGGGTAGGACAAGAGACCCAGTACTTC.

This clone was seen just once. The V gene is TRBV19, the J gene TRBJ2-7, with D tentatively TRBD1 (5 bases). The CDR3 is 15 amino acids. Germline-derived CDR1 and CDR2 are LNHDA and SQIVND (reference sequence). Trimming took off 3 bases at V and 6 bases at J, with 18 bases between the two ends. In DNA form, the CDR3 reads TGTGCCAGTAGTATCAAGGCAGGGTATAGGTCCGAGCAGTACTTC. Protein sequence: CASSIKAGYRSEQYF. Full variable domain (rest looked up from reference TRBV19 and TRBJ2-7): DGGITQSPKYLFRKEGQNVTLSCEQNLNHDAMYWYRQDPGQGLRLIYYSQIVNDFQKGDIAEGYSVSREKKESFPLTVTSAQKNPTAFYLCASSIKAGYRSEQYFGPGTRLTVT.

A few counts support this clone. The CDR3 DNA reads TGTGCCAGCAGCTTAGCGATGGGACTACAAGAGACCCAGTACTTC. Amino acid sequence: CASSLAMGLQETQYF. The J gene is TRBJ2-5, the V gene TRBV7-2; 7 nucleotides align to TRBD2. With 0 bases clipped from V and 2 bases from J, the junction kept 3 bases outside the gene matches. The CDR3 runs 15 residues. Germline CDR1 reads SGHTA; CDR2 reads FQGNSA.

The J gene is TRBJ2-7, the V gene TRBV19; TRBD1 agrees at 7 bases. This CDR3 has 14 amino acids. Germline values: CDR1 LNHDA, CDR2 SQIVND (reference sequence). With 5 bases clipped from V and 0 bases from J, the junction kept 4 bases outside the gene matches. CDR3 in DNA: TGTGCCAGTAGTCCAAGGACAGGCTCCTACGAGCAGTACTTC. Protein sequence: CASSPRTGSYEQYF.

The chain has TRBV5-1 and TRBJ2-2, with 8 nucleotides matching TRBD1. Trimming at V came to 0 bases and at J to 7 bases, leaving 5 bases not matched to a gene. The CDR3 sequence is 15 residues long. Germline CDR1 and CDR2: SGHRS and YFSETQ. DNA for the CDR3: TGCGCCAGCAGCTTGGGTCAGGGGGCGATCGGGGAGCTGTTTTTT. Translated: CASSLGQGAIGELFF. The complete variable domain, with remaining parts taken from reference TRBV5-1 and TRBJ2-2, reads KAGVTQTPRYLIKTRGQQVTLSCSPISGHRSVSWYQQTPGQGLQFLFEYFSETQRNKGNFPGRFSGRQFSNSRSEMNVSTLELGDSALYLCASSLGQGAIGELFFGEGSRLTVL.

V usage is TRBV6-5 and J usage is TRBJ1-6, with D unclear. CDR1 and CDR2 (germline): MNHEY, SVGAGI. This CDR3 region has 15 residues. Between the trimmed V and J ends, which lost 0 bases and 12 bases, there was a span of 15 bases. The CDR3, as DNA: TGTGCCAGCAGTTACTCCGGGAGTGAAATCCGACCCCTCCACTTT. The encoded protein is CASSYSGSEIRPLHF.

The V gene is TRBV29-1, the J gene TRBJ1-2; 12 bases are shared with TRBD1. The V segment lost 6 bases and the J segment 7 bases; nucleotides outside the gene matches: 6. Germline CDR1 is SQVTM and CDR2 is ANQGSEA. The CDR3 totals 13 residues. The CDR3 protein is CSVPGQGASGYTF. The CDR3 nucleotides read TGCAGCGTACCGGGACAGGGGGCGTCTGGCTACACCTTC.

This clone was seen once. The chain joins TRBV7-2 to TRBJ1-1; 9 bases match TRBD1. The CDR3 is 16 residues long. After removal of 0 bases from V and 2 bases from J, the junction contained 4 bases not matched to a gene. CDR1 and CDR2 from the germline V gene are SGHTA and FQGNSA. The DNA of the CDR3 is TGTGCCAGCAGCTTAGCCCGGACAGGGGTCAACACTGAAGCTTTCTTT. Translation: CASSLARTGVNTEAFF.

This clone has only a few counts. This sequence joins TRBV5-5 and TRBJ2-1, with D tentatively TRBD1 (5 bases). V lost 2 bases and J 4 bases, leaving 13 bases between the germline ends. Germline CDR1 is SGHKS and CDR2 is YYEKEE (reference sequence). This CDR3 is 15 amino acids long. CDR3 protein: CASSFNQGYYNEQFF. The CDR3 nucleotides read TGTGCCAGCAGCTTCAACCAGGGTTATTACAATGAGCAGTTCTTC.

This rearrangement joins TRBV5-6 to TRBJ2-7; 11 nucleotides align to TRBD1. V was pared by 4 bases and J by 6 bases, with 6 bases of the junction left unmatched. CDR1 is SGHDT, CDR2 YYEEEE, per germline. The CDR3 consists of 14 residues. CDR3 sequence (DNA): TGTGCCAGCAGCCCCGGGGACAGGGGGGGCGAGCAGTACTTC. This gives the protein CASSPGDRGGEQYF. The full variable domain, rest sourced from reference TRBV5-6 and TRBJ2-7, is DAGVTQSPTHLIKTRGQQVTLRCSPKSGHDTVSWYQQALGQGPQFIFQYYEEEERQRGNFPDRFSGHQFPNYSSELNVNALLLGDSALYLCASSPGDRGGEQYFGPGTRLTVT.